Below, 2 T cell receptor beta chains from the same sample are listed, as sequenced in a study of monozygotic twins with inflammatory bowel disease. TCRdb derives one entry per CDR3 protein from the 5' RACE reads, leaving out DNA. This listing includes about 160,000 distinct CDR3 sequences. The specimen was blood. Receptor source: a human donor with ulcerative colitis or Crohn's disease, or a healthy co-twin of an affected twin (not recorded which).

The J gene is TRBJ2-7, the V gene TRBV18; TCRdb returns TRBD1, unconfirmable since there is no DNA. The CDR3 runs to 15 residues. Germline V gives CDR1 KGHSH, CDR2 LQKENI. CDR3 residues: CASSPGQGTTYEQYF.

This sequence joins TRBV7-9 and TRBJ2-4. This CDR3 is 14 amino acids long. CDR1 is SEHNR, CDR2 FQNEAQ, per germline (reference sequence). The CDR3 protein is CASRHGLAENIQYF.